This TCR beta chain was sequenced during a study of cytomegalovirus exposure and HLA in healthy donors. General study findings and limits: TCR association rates varied by HLA locus in a later analysis, with DRB1 highest and HLA-C lowest. The study labeled 164 TCR beta chains cytomegalovirus-associated. In a later analysis, donors in an Asian-associated ancestry cluster reportedly had fewer N-insertions in productive TCRs than the cohort mean. Roughly uniform sequencing depth across donors was assumed, possibly incorrectly.

This CDR3 comprises 15 residues. Unmatched junction bases numbered 8, after V lost 6 bases and J lost 3 bases. Germline values: CDR1 SNHLY, CDR2 FYNNEI. The study ran its PCR with 60 Vbeta and 13 Jbeta primers. Profiling relied on immunoSEQ multiplex PCR, and the TCRdb table lists in-frame clones only, not all of them. The table includes roughly 190,000 clones, approximately 86% detected once. A remark on this clone: Its antigen is currently unknown.

Source material: PBMCs. The chain uses TRBV2 and TRBJ2-7; 10 bases match TRBD2. The receptor was derived from a woman aged 18-29 years in good health and CMV-seronegative. CDR3 DNA sequence: TGTGCCAGCAGGGTTGCTCCTAGCGGGAGCTACGAGCAGTACTTC. Protein: CASRVAPSGSYEQYF.